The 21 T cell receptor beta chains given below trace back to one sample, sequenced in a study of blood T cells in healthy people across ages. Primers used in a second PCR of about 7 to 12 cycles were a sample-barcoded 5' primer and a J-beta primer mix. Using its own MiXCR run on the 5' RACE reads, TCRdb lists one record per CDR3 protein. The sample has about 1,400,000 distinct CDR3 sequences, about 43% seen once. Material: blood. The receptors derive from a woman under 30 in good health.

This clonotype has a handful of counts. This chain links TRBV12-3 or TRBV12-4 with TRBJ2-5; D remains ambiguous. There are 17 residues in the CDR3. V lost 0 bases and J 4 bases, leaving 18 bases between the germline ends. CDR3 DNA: TGTGCCAGCAGTTTAGCCCCGTGGGCGGCTAGGAGAGAGACCCAGTACTTC. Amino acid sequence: CASSLAPWAARRETQYF.

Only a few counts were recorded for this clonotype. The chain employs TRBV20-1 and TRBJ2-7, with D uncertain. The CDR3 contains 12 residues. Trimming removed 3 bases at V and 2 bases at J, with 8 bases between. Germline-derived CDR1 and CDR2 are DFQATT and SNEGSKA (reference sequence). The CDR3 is CSASPVPYEQYF. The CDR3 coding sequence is TGCAGTGCTAGCCCGGTCCCCTACGAGCAGTACTTC.

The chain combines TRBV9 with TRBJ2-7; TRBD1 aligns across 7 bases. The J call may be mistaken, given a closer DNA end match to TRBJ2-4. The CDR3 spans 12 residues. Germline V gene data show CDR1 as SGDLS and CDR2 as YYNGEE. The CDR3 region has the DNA TGTGCCAGCAGCGTACAGGGGGACATTCAGTACTTC. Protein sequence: CASSVQGDIQYF.

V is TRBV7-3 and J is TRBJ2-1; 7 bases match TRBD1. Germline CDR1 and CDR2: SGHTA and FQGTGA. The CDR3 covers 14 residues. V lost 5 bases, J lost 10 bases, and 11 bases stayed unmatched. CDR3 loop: CASSQNRDSCEQFF. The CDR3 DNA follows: TGTGCCAGCAGCCAAAACCGGGACAGCTGCGAGCAGTTCTTC.

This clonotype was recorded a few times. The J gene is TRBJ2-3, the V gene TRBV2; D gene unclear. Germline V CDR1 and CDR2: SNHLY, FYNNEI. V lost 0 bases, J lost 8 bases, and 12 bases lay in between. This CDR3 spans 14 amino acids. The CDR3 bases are TGTGCCAGCAGTGAAGCTAGGGCCCCAGCTACGCAGTATTTT. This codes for CASSEARAPATQYF. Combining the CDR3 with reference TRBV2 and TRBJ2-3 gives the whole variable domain EPEVTQTPSHQVTQMGQEVILRCVPISNHLYFYWYRQILGQKVEFLVSFYNNEISEKSEIFDDQFSVERPDGSNFTLKIRSTKLEDSAMYFCASSEARAPATQYFGPGTRLTVL.

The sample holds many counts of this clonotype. CDR3 sequence reads: CASSQEGAYNEQFF. In nucleotides, the CDR3 is TGTGCCAGCAGCCAAGAAGGGGCATACAATGAGCAGTTCTTC. The gene calls are TRBV4-2 and TRBJ2-1, with a tentative D call TRBD1 (5 bases). The V gene lost 0 bases and the J gene lost 4 bases, with 7 bases spanning the gap. The CDR3 totals 14 residues. The germline V gene has CDR1 LGHNA and CDR2 YNFKEQ.

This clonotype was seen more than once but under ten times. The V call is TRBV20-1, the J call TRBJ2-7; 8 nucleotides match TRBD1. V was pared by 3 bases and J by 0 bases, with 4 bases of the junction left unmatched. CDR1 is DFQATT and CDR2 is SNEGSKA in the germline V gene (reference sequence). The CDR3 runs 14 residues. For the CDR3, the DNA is TGCAGTGCTAGGGGACAGGTTAGCTCCTACGAGCAGTACTTC. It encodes CSARGQVSSYEQYF.

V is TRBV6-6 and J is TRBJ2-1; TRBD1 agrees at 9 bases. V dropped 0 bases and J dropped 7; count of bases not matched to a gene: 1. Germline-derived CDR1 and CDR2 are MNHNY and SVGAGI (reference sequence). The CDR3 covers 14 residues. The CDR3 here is CASSYSGTGNEQFF. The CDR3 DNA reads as TGTGCCAGCAGTTACTCGGGGACAGGGAATGAGCAGTTCTTC.

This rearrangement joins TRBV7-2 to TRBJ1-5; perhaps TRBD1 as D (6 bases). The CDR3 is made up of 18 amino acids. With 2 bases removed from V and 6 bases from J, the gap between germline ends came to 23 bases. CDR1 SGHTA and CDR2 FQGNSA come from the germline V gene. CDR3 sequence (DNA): TGTGCCAGCAGCTTATGGGGGGGCCCCATGATAATAGGTCAGCCCCAGCATTTT. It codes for CASSLWGGPMIIGQPQHF. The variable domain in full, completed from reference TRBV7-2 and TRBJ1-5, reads GAGVSQSPSNKVTEKGKDVELRCDPISGHTALYWYRQSLGQGLEFLIYFQGNSAPDKSGLPSDRFSAERTGGSVSTLTIQRTQQEDSAVYLCASSLWGGPMIIGQPQHFGDGTRLSIL.

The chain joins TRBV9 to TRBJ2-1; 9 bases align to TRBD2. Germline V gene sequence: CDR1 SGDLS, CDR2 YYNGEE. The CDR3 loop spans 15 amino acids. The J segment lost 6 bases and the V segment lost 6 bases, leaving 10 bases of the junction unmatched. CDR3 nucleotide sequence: TGTGCCAGCAATGGACCCCTGGGACTAGCCAATGAGCAGTTCTTC. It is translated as CASNGPLGLANEQFF.

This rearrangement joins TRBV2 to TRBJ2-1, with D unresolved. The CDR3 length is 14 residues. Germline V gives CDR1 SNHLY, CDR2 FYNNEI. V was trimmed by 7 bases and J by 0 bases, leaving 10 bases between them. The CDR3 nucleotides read TGTGCCAGCATTAACCCTTACTCCTACAATGAGCAGTTCTTC. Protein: CASINPYSYNEQFF.

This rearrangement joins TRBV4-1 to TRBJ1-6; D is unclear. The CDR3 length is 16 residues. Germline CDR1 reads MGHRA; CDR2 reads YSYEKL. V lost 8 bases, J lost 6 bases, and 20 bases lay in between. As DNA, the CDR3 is TGCGCCAGCTCGTCCCCCATAGGAGGGATTAATTCACCCCTCCACTTT. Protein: CASSSPIGGINSPLHF.

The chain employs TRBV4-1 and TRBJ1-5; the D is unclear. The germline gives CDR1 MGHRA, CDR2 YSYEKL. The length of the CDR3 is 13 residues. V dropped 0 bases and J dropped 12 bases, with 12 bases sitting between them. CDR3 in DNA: TGCGCCAGCAGCCAAGATCCGAACAAGGGCCAGCATTTT. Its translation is CASSQDPNKGQHF.

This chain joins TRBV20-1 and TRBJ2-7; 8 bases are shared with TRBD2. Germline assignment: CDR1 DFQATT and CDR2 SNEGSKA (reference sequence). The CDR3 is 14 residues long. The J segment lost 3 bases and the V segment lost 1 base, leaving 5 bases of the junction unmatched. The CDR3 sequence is CSARGAGGRYEQYF. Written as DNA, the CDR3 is TGCAGTGCTAGAGGCGCGGGGGGTCGCTACGAGCAGTACTTC.

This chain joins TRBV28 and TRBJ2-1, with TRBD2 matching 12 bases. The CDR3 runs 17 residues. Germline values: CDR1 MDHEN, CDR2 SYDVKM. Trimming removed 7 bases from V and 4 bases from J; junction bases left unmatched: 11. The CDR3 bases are TGTGCCAGCACTTCTGCGCTAGCGGGGGGGCCTTACAATGAGCAGTTCTTC. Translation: CASTSALAGGPYNEQFF. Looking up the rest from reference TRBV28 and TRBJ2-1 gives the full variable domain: DVKVTQSSRYLVKRTGEKVFLECVQDMDHENMFWYRQDPGLGLRLIYFSYDVKMKEKGDIPEGYSVSREKKERFSLILESASTNQTSMYLCASTSALAGGPYNEQFFGPGTRLTVL.

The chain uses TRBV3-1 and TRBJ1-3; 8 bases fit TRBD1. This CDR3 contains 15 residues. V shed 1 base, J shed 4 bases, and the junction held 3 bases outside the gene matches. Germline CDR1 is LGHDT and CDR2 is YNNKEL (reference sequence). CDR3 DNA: TGTGCCAGCAGCCAAGCTCGACAGGGGGGAAACACCATATATTTT. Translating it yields CASSQARQGGNTIYF. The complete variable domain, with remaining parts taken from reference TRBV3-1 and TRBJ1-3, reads DTAVSQTPKYLVTQMGNDKSIKCEQNLGHDTMYWYKQDSKKFLKIMFSYNNKELIINETVPNRFSPKSPDKAHLNLHINSLELGDSAVYFCASSQARQGGNTIYFGEGSWLTVV.

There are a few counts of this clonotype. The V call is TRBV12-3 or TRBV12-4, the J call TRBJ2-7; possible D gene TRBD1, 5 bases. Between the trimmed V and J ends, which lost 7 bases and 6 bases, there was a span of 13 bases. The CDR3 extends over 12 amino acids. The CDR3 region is CASTQGVSEQYF. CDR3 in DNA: TGTGCCAGCACTCAAGGGGTATCCGAGCAGTACTTC.

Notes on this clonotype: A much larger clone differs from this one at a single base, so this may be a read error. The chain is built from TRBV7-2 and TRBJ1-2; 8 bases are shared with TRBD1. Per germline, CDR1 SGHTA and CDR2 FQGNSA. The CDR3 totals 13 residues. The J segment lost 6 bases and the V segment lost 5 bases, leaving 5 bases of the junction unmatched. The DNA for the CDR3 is TGTGCCAGCAGCGCACAGGGGGGCGATGGCTACACCTTC. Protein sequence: CASSAQGGDGYTF.

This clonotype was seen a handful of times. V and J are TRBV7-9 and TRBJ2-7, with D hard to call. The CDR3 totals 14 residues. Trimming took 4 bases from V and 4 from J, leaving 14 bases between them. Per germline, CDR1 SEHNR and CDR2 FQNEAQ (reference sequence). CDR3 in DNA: TGTGCCAGCAGCTATCCTAATAAACAGTACGAGCAGTACTTC. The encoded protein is CASSYPNKQYEQYF.

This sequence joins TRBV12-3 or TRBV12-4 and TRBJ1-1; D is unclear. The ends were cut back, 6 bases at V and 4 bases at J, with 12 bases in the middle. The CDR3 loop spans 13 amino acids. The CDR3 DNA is TGTGCCAGCAGCCCGGAAATGGGCACTGAAGCTTTCTTT. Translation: CASSPEMGTEAFF.

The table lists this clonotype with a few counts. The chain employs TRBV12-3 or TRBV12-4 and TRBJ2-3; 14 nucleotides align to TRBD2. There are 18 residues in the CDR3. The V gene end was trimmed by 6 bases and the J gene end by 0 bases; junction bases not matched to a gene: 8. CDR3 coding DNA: TGTGCCAGCAGCCGGACTAGCGGGGGGAGAACTAGCACAGATACGCAGTATTTT. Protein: CASSRTSGGRTSTDTQYF.